The following is a T cell receptor (beta chain) sequence with its context. The data stem from a study of T cell clones after liver transplantation. CDR3 length: 19 amino acids. In germline, CDR1 is PRHDT, CDR2 FYEKMQ (reference sequence). Trimming took 2 bases from V and 6 from J, leaving 26 bases between them. TCRdb keeps only in-frame clones here, not all; method: immunoSEQ multiplex PCR. The sample holds about 68,000 clones, almost 95% seen once. This TCR was recovered from a human patient who received a liver transplant. Some of the T cells might come from the graft donor. V gene TRBV13 combines with J gene TRBJ2-1; tentative D call: TRBD2 (6 bases). The source was CD4+ T cells from blood, collected approximately 27 months after liver transplant. CDR3 coding DNA: TGTGCCAGCAGCTTATTCCTCCCTGGGGGTAGCGGTTTAGGCAATGAGCAGTTCTTC. This sequence encodes CASSLFLPGGSGLGNEQFF.